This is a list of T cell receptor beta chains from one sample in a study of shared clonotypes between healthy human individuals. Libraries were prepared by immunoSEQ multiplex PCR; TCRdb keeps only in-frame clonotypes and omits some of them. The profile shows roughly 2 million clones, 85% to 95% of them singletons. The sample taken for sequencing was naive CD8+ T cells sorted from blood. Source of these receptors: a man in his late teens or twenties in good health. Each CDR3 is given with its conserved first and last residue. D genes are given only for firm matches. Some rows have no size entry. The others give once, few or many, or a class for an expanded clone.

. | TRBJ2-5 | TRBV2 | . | CASSDPELGSQETQYF | TGTGCCAGCAGCGATCCTGAACTGGGGTCCCAAGAGACCCAGTACTTC
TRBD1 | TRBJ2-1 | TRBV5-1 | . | CASSGTGDSYNEQFF | TGCGCCAGCAGTGGGACAGGGGATTCCTACAATGAGCAGTTCTTC
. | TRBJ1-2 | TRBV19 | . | CASSIRVFYGYTF | TGTGCCAGTAGTATCAGGGTTTTCTATGGCTACACCTTC
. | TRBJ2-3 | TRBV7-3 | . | CASSLTSGAGDTQYF | TGTGCCAGCAGCTTAACCTCGGGGGCAGGAGATACGCAGTATTTT
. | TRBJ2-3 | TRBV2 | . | CASRVAGYTDTQYF | TGTGCCAGCAGGGTAGCTGGGTACACAGATACGCAGTATTTT
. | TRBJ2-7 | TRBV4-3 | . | CASSPGSLSYEQYF | TGCGCCAGCAGCCCGGGCTCTCTCTCCTACGAGCAGTACTTC
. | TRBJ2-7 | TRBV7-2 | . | CASSLAAYGQSYEQYF | TGTGCCAGCAGCTTAGCGGCTTATGGACAGTCCTACGAGCAGTACTTC
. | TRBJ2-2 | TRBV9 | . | CASQGPNTGELFF | TGTGCCAGCCAGGGGCCGAACACCGGGGAGCTGTTTTTT
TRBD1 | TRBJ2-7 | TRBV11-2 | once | CASSYPGQGSYEQYF | TGTGCCAGCAGCTACCCCGGACAGGGCTCCTACGAGCAGTACTTC
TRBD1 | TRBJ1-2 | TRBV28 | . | CASSQQGAGGYTF | TGTGCCAGCAGTCAACAGGGGGCCGGGGGCTACACCTTC
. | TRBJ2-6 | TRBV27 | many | CASSLSGAAGANVLTF | TGTGCCAGCAGTTTATCGGGGGCAGCTGGGGCCAACGTCCTGACTTTC
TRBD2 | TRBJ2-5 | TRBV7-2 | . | CASSFGLAVKRTQYF | TGTGCCAGCAGCTTCGGACTAGCGGTTAAGAGAACCCAGTACTTC
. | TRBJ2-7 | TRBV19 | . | CASSDYGTAEQYF | TGTGCCAGTAGTGACTACGGGACGGCCGAGCAGTACTTC
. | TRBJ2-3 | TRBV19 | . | CASSIDLDRRGLGTDTQYF | TGTGCCAGTAGTATAGATCTGGACAGGAGGGGGTTAGGCACAGATACGCAGTATTTT
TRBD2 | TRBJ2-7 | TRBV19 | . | CASSFGLAEIYEQYF | TGTGCCAGTAGTTTCGGACTAGCGGAGATTTACGAGCAGTACTTC
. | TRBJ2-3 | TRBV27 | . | CASRLAGTDTQYF | TGTGCCAGCAGGTTAGCGGGCACAGATACGCAGTATTTT
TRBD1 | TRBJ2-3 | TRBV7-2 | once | CASSSTGQGGTDTQYF | TGTGCCAGCAGCTCCACCGGACAGGGGGGCACAGATACGCAGTATTTT
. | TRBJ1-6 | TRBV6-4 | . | CASSVSAEAYNSPLHF | TGTGCCAGCAGTGTCTCGGCAGAAGCCTATAATTCACCCCTCCACTTT
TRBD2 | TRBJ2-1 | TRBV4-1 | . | CASSQSGGVSYNEQFF | TGCGCCAGCAGCCAAAGCGGGGGTGTCTCCTACAATGAGCAGTTCTTC
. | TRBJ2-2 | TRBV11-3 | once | CASSLGAVLNTGELFF | TGTGCCAGCAGCTTAGGGGCAGTTTTGAACACCGGGGAGCTGTTTTTT
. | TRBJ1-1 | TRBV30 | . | CAWSPGPLNTEAFF | TGTGCCTGGAGTCCGGGGCCCTTGAACACTGAAGCTTTCTTT
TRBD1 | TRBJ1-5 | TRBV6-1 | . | CASSEWDSLNQPQHF | TGTGCCAGCAGTGAGTGGGACAGCCTCAATCAGCCCCAGCATTTT
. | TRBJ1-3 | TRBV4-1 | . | CASSQDWGEGGNTIYF | TGCGCCAGCAGCCAAGATTGGGGGGAAGGAGGAAACACCATATATTTT
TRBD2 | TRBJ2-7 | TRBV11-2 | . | CASSLAVFSGSYSPYEQYF | TGTGCCAGCAGCTTAGCTGTTTTTAGCGGGAGCTACTCTCCCTACGAGCAGTACTTC
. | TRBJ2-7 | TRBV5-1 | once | CASSSGVWPSYEQYF | TGCGCCAGCAGCTCAGGGGTTTGGCCGTCCTACGAGCAGTACTTC
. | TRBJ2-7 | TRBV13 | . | CASSLRLQGSFEQYF | TGTGCCAGCAGCTTAAGACTCCAGGGTTCATTCGAGCAGTACTTC
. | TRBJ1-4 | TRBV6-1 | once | CASSDFSSHSLTYEKLFF | TGTGCCAGCAGTGATTTCTCGTCCCACAGTCTCACATATGAAAAACTGTTTTTT
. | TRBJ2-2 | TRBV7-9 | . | CASRAYTGELFF | TGTGCCAGCCGGGCGTACACCGGGGAGCTGTTTTTT
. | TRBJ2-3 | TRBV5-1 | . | CASSWWGRPSTDTQYF | TGCGCCAGCAGCTGGTGGGGCCGACCTAGCACAGATACGCAGTATTTT
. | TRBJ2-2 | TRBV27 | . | CASSLIRPRGDTGELFF | TGTGCCAGCAGTTTAATCCGTCCCCGAGGGGACACCGGGGAGCTGTTTTTT
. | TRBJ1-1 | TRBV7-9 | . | CASRTTMNTEAFF | TGTGCCAGCAGAACTACAATGAACACTGAAGCTTTCTTT
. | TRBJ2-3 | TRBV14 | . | CASSQGGAYTQYF | TGTGCCAGCAGCCAAGGGGGGGCTTATACGCAGTATTTT
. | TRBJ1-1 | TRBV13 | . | CASSLRLGNTEAFF | TGTGCCAGCAGCCTTAGACTGGGGAACACTGAAGCTTTCTTT
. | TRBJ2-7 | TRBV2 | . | CASRVKTYEQYF | TGTGCCAGCAGGGTTAAAACCTACGAGCAGTACTTC
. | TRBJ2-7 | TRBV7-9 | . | CASSFSPGYEQYF | TGTGCCAGCAGCTTTTCGCCCGGGTACGAGCAGTACTTC
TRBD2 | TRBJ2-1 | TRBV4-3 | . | CASSHLPGLAGDNEQFF | TGCGCCAGCAGCCACCTTCCGGGACTAGCGGGAGACAATGAGCAGTTCTTC
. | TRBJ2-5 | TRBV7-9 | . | CASSLVGTTQETQYF | TGTGCCAGCAGCTTAGTAGGGACCACACAAGAGACCCAGTACTTC
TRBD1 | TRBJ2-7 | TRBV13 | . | CASSSTGTGTYEQYF | TGTGCCAGCAGCTCCACCGGGACAGGGACCTACGAGCAGTACTTC
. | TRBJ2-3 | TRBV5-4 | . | CASSLGQSDTQYF | TGTGCCAGCAGCTTGGGACAGTCAGATACGCAGTATTTT
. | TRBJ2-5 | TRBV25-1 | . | CASSGLGLTEGGETQYF | TGTGCCAGCAGTGGATTGGGGCTGACAGAGGGTGGGGAGACCCAGTACTTC
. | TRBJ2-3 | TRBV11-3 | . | CASSLTGGGTQYF | TGTGCCAGCAGCCTAACAGGGGGGGGTACGCAGTATTTT
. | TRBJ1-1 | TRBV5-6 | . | CASSLDLPNTEAFF | TGTGCCAGCAGCTTGGACTTGCCGAACACTGAAGCTTTCTTT
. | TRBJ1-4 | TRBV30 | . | CAWEPRMGVRDEKLFF | TGTGCCTGGGAGCCTCGCATGGGGGTTAGGGATGAAAAACTGTTTTTT
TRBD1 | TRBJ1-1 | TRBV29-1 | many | CSVVGQGNTEAFF | TGCAGCGTTGTCGGACAGGGGAACACTGAAGCTTTCTTT
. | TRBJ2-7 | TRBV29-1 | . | CSVEDIYEQYF | TGCAGCGTTGAAGACATCTACGAGCAGTACTTC
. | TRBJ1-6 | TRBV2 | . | CASSERVSSYNSPLHF | TGTGCCAGCAGTGAAAGGGTTAGCTCCTATAATTCACCCCTCCACTTT
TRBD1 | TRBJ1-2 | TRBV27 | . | CASSPSPDRARGYTF | TGTGCCAGCAGTCCTAGCCCGGACAGGGCAAGGGGCTACACCTTC
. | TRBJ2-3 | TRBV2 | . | CASSEASSEADTQYF | TGTGCCAGCAGTGAAGCCTCTAGCGAGGCAGATACGCAGTATTTT
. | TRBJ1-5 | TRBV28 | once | CASTWEVSNQPQHF | TGTGCCAGCACCTGGGAGGTTAGCAATCAGCCCCAGCATTTT
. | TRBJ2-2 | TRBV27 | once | CASSLFGWRNTGELFF | TGTGCCAGCAGTTTATTCGGCTGGCGGAACACCGGGGAGCTGTTTTTT
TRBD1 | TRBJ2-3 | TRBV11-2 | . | CASSTIQGADTQYF | TGTGCCAGCAGCACGATACAGGGGGCAGATACGCAGTATTTT
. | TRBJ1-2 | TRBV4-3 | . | CASSQGHYGYTF | TGCGCCAGCAGCCAAGGGCACTATGGCTACACCTTC